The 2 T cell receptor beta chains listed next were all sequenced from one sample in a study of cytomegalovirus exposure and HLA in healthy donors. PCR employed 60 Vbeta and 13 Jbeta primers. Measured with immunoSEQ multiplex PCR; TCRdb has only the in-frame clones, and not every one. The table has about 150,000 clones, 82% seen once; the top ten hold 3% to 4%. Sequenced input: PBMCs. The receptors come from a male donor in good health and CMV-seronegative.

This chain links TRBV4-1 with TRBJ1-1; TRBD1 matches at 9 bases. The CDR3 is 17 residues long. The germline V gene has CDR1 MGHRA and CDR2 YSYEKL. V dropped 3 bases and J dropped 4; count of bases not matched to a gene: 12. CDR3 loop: CASSHPGQGRISTEAFF. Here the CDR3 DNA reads TGCGCCAGCAGCCACCCGGGACAGGGAAGAATCAGCACTGAAGCTTTCTTT.

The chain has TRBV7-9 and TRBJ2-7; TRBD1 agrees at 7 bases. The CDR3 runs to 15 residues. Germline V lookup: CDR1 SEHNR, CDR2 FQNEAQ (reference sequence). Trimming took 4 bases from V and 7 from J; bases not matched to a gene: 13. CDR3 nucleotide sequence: TGTGCCAGCAGCTCCCAAGGAGACAGGGTAGGGGAGCAGTACTTC. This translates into CASSSQGDRVGEQYF.